These T cell receptor beta chains were read from a single sample in a study of T-cell memory formation after mild COVID-19. Via MiXCR, TCRdb re-called the 5' RACE reads, giving one row per CDR3 protein. The table includes about 270,000 distinct CDR3 sequences, approximately 15% detected once. The sample was PBMCs or a T cell subset sorted from them (not recorded which). These receptors were obtained from a man in his late teens or twenties who had mild COVID-19 (a few samples of this study predate the infection). Cell type and time point are not known. CDR3s include the opening cysteine and the closing phenylalanine or tryptophan. A D gene is named only where the DNA matches it firmly. Clone size is not always given. Where it is, it says once, few, many or a class for expanded clones.

V gene	D gene	clone size	J gene	CDR3 DNA	CDR3 protein
TRBV2	-	-	TRBJ1-6	TGTGCCAGCACAAGGGCCGGCTCACCCCTCCACTTT	CASTRAGSPLHF
TRBV5-5	TRBD2	-	TRBJ2-5	TGTGCCAGCAGCCGGGGACTAGCGGGGGCAGCCAAAGAGACCCAGTACTTC	CASSRGLAGAAKETQYF
TRBV7-2	TRBD1	few	TRBJ2-5	TGTGCCAGCAGCATGACAGGGGGTTCGGAGACCCAGTACTTC	CASSMTGGSETQYF
TRBV29-1	TRBD1	many	TRBJ2-5	TGCAGCGTTACAGGGGCATGGGAGACCCAGTACTTC	CSVTGAWETQYF
TRBV5-1	TRBD2	few	TRBJ2-5	TGCGCCAGCAGCTTGGTAGCGGGGCAGCAAGAGACCCAGTACTTC	CASSLVAGQQETQYF
TRBV4-1	-	-	TRBJ2-7	TGCGCCAGCAGCCAAGACTGGACCTCCTACGAGCAGTACTTC	CASSQDWTSYEQYF
TRBV7-9	-	-	TRBJ1-1	TGTGCCAGCAGCTTAGAGGCTGAAGCTTTCTTT	CASSLEAEAFF
TRBV20-1	-	-	TRBJ2-7	TGCAGTGCTAGAGGGCCAGTCCCCCCCTACGAGCAGTACTTC	CSARGPVPPYEQYF
TRBV10-3	-	-	TRBJ2-2	TGTGCCATCAGTACTTACCCCGGGGAGCTGTTTTTT	CAISTYPGELFF
TRBV7-3	-	-	TRBJ1-2	TGTGCCAGCAGCTTAAACGCAGGTTATGGCTACACCTTC	CASSLNAGYGYTF
TRBV6-2/TRBV6-3	-	few	TRBJ2-4	TGTGCCAGCACCGCGGACAGCCTTAATCTAGCCAAAAACATTCAGTACTTC	CASTADSLNLAKNIQYF
TRBV3-1	-	-	TRBJ2-7	TGTGCCAGCAGCCAAGTTAACGAGCAGTACTTC	CASSQVNEQYF
TRBV5-1	TRBD1	few	TRBJ2-1	TGCGCCAGCAGCTTCCCACAGGACAGGGGCCATGAGCAGTTCTTC	CASSFPQDRGHEQFF
TRBV5-1	-	few	TRBJ2-3	TGCGCCAGCAGCTTGCAAGGAAACACAGATACGCAGTATTTT	CASSLQGNTDTQYF
TRBV20-1	TRBD1	few	TRBJ1-1	TGCAGTGCTCACAGGGGGTCGACGAACACTGAAGCTTTCTTT	CSAHRGSTNTEAFF
TRBV7-2	TRBD2	few	TRBJ2-5	TGTGCCAGCAGCTTGGGACCACCGGGGGGCCAAGAGACCCAGTACTTC	CASSLGPPGGQETQYF
TRBV11-2	-	few	TRBJ2-1	TGTGCCAGCGGGCAGGAGTCCTACAATGAGCAGTTCTTC	CASGQESYNEQFF
TRBV20-1	-	-	TRBJ2-1	TGCAGTGTTAACGCGCCGGGGGGCCTCGACAATGAGCAGTTCTTC	CSVNAPGGLDNEQFF
TRBV4-1	TRBD2	many	TRBJ2-1	TGCGCCAGCAGCCAAGTAGGCGGGGGGATGAATGAGCAGTTCTTC	CASSQVGGGMNEQFF
TRBV7-2	-	many	TRBJ2-5	TGTGCCAGCAGCTTAGACTACCAAGAGACCCAGTACTTC	CASSLDYQETQYF
TRBV12-3/TRBV12-4	TRBD1	-	TRBJ2-1	TGTGCCAGCAGTCCCCGGGACAGGGGTGTCAATGAGCAGTTCTTC	CASSPRDRGVNEQFF
TRBV7-3	-	-	TRBJ2-2	TGTGCCAGCAGCTTCGGAGGGACGAACACCGGGGAGCTGTTTTTT	CASSFGGTNTGELFF
TRBV5-1	-	-	TRBJ2-1	TGCGCCAGCTACCGGGGGCAGGGATCCTACAATGAGCAGTTCTTC	CASYRGQGSYNEQFF
TRBV7-9	-	few	TRBJ1-5	TGTGCCAGCAGCGACTGGACAGTTAGTGGCAATCAGCCCCAGCATTTT	CASSDWTVSGNQPQHF
TRBV6-5	-	-	TRBJ1-2	TGTGCCAGCAGTTACCAGCAGGCCTATGGCTACACCTTC	CASSYQQAYGYTF
TRBV5-6	TRBD1	-	TRBJ1-1	TGTGCCAGCAGCCCGGGACAGGTTGACTCTGAAGCTTTCTTT	CASSPGQVDSEAFF
TRBV2	-	few	TRBJ1-4	TGTGCCAGCAGCAATCACCCGGCCGGTGAAAAACTGTTTTTT	CASSNHPAGEKLFF
TRBV6-5	-	-	TRBJ1-2	TGTGCCAGCAGTTACTCGATGGGGGGAGCCAACTATGGCTACACCTTC	CASSYSMGGANYGYTF
TRBV6-1	-	-	TRBJ1-3	TGTGCCAGCAGTGAAGCGAGGGGATTAGCTGGAAACACCATATATTTT	CASSEARGLAGNTIYF
TRBV7-2	-	few	TRBJ1-2	TGTGCCAGCAGCGAGGGGTTGTCGAGAGGCTACACCTTC	CASSEGLSRGYTF
TRBV5-6	TRBD1	-	TRBJ2-3	TGTGCCAGCAGCCTACAGGGGGCTGGGAACACAGATACGCAGTATTTT	CASSLQGAGNTDTQYF
TRBV19	-	few	TRBJ1-2	TGTGCCAGTAGTATAGATAGACGCGGAGTGGTGGATGGCTACACCTTC	CASSIDRRGVVDGYTF
TRBV20-1	-	-	TRBJ1-4	TGCAGTGCTTCATGGGGGTCTAATGATGAAAAACTGTTTTTT	CSASWGSNDEKLFF
TRBV5-1	-	few	TRBJ2-7	TGCGCCAGCAGCTCGACCCCATACGAGCAGTACTTC	CASSSTPYEQYF
TRBV24-1	-	-	TRBJ1-2	TGTGCCACCAGGGGGATCTGCTATGGCTACACCTTC	CATRGICYGYTF
TRBV25-1	-	-	TRBJ2-1	TGTGCCAGCAGAGGGACGAACCCCGGACGCGATGAGCAGTTCTTC	CASRGTNPGRDEQFF
TRBV5-1	-	many	TRBJ2-3	TGCGCCTGCCGGGGGCGTCCGACCTCTAGCACAGATACGCAGTATTTT	CACRGRPTSSTDTQYF
TRBV6-2/TRBV6-3	TRBD2	few	TRBJ2-4	TGTGCCAGCACCACCGAAATAGCGGGGCGCGGCAAAAACATTCAGTACTTC	CASTTEIAGRGKNIQYF
TRBV12-3/TRBV12-4	TRBD1	once	TRBJ1-3	TGTGCCAGCAGTATCGGGACAGCAAACACCATATATTTT	CASSIGTANTIYF
TRBV6-2/TRBV6-3	TRBD1	few	TRBJ2-7	TGTGCCAGCAGTAAGACAGGGTTCGAGCAGTACTTC	CASSKTGFEQYF
TRBV7-9	-	-	TRBJ2-3	TGTGCCAGCAGCCCCTTGGTGGCCTACACAGATACGCAGTATTTT	CASSPLVAYTDTQYF